Listed below are T cell receptor beta chains from one sample, sequenced in a study of blood T cell repertoires in COVID-19. Clones were sequenced by immunoSEQ multiplex PCR, and TCRdb holds only the in-frame ones, with some missing. The profile covers some 240,000 clones, with roughly 84% appearing a single time and about 1.5% taken by the ten largest. Sequencing input: peripheral blood. These receptors were obtained from a woman aged 40 to 50 who had recovered from COVID-19. CDR3s include the opening cysteine and the closing phenylalanine or tryptophan. The D gene is left open where the match is weak. Rows give clone size only sometimes, using once, few, many, or a class for an expanded clone.

d_call	clone_size	v_call	j_call	cdr3_nt	cdr3_aa
-	-	TRBV28	TRBJ1-1	TGTGCCAGCAGTTCTTACAGGGCGGGCACTGAAGCTTTCTTT	CASSSYRAGTEAFF
TRBD1	-	TRBV6-2/TRBV6-3	TRBJ2-7	TGTGCCAGCAGTCCCGGCAGGGGGCGTTCCTACGAGCAGTACTTC	CASSPGRGRSYEQYF
-	few	TRBV6-5	TRBJ1-2	TGTGCCAGCAGTTACTCGGGGGGGAACTATGGCTACACCTTC	CASSYSGGNYGYTF
-	-	TRBV7-9	TRBJ2-2	TGTGCCAGCAGTCCTCAGGGGTCCGGGGAGCTGTTTTTT	CASSPQGSGELFF
-	few	TRBV19	TRBJ1-1	TGTGCCAGTAAGGAGGATTTGCACACTGAAGCTTTCTTT	CASKEDLHTEAFF
TRBD1	few	TRBV3-1/TRBV3-2	TRBJ1-2	TGTGCCAGCAGCCAGATCAAACAGGGGTACGGGGATGGCTACACCTTC	CASSQIKQGYGDGYTF
TRBD2	-	TRBV19	TRBJ2-1	TGTGCCAGTAGTCTAATTCCAGCGGGGGGCAATGAGCAGTTCTTC	CASSLIPAGGNEQFF
TRBD1	-	TRBV24-1	TRBJ2-3	TGTGCCACCAGTGATATACCGGGACAGGGTAAAGATACGCAGTATTTT	CATSDIPGQGKDTQYF
-	-	TRBV23-1	TRBJ1-1	TGCGCCAGCAGTCAATCGGCAGGATTGAACACTGAAGCTTTCTTT	CASSQSAGLNTEAFF
-	-	TRBV5-1	TRBJ1-1	TGCGCCAGCAGCTTGACAGGTAACACTGAAGCTTTCTTT	CASSLTGNTEAFF
TRBD1	-	TRBV7-8	TRBJ1-2	TGTGCCAGCAGCCAGCCGGGACAGGGTCTCTATGGCTACACCTTC	CASSQPGQGLYGYTF
TRBD1	-	TRBV30	TRBJ2-5	TGTGCCTGGAGTCAGGACAGGGTATATGGGGAGACCCAGTACTTC	CAWSQDRVYGETQYF
-	-	TRBV7-2	TRBJ1-5	TGTGCCAGCAGCCAACCATCTTCGGGGGATCAGCCCCAGCATTTT	CASSQPSSGDQPQHF
TRBD1	-	TRBV9	TRBJ2-7	TGTGCCAGCAGCGTAGCGGGGACAGCCAACTACGAGCAGTACTTC	CASSVAGTANYEQYF
-	-	TRBV7-6	TRBJ1-4	TGTGCCAGCAGCCCCTATTCCGGGGTCGGAGTGGAAAAACTGTTTTTT	CASSPYSGVGVEKLFF
-	-	TRBV12-3/TRBV12-4	TRBJ2-3	TGTGCCAGCAGCCGCGGGCCGAATACGCAGTATTTT	CASSRGPNTQYF
-	-	TRBV7-9	TRBJ2-1	TGTGCCAGCAGCGACGGGTACGGGAAGCAGTTCTTC	CASSDGYGKQFF
-	-	TRBV27	TRBJ2-5	TGTGCCAGCAGTTCCCAGGGTGTGGGGACCCAGTACTTC	CASSSQGVGTQYF
-	-	TRBV5-5	TRBJ1-3	TGTGCCAGCAGCTTGGCCCAGTATGATTATGGAAACACCATATATTTT	CASSLAQYDYGNTIYF
TRBD1	-	TRBV29-1	TRBJ1-5	TGCAGCGTTGGAGTGGGACAGGGTGGTAGGAATCAGCCCCAGCATTTT	CSVGVGQGGRNQPQHF
TRBD1	few	TRBV19	TRBJ1-5	TGTGCCAGTAATCAGGGGGTGGGCTCTCATCAGCCCCAGCATTTT	CASNQGVGSHQPQHF
-	few	TRBV6-2/TRBV6-3	TRBJ1-2	TGTGCCAGCAGTTTAAACTATGGCTACACCTTC	CASSLNYGYTF
-	once	TRBV15	TRBJ1-1	TGTGCCACCAGCAGAGATATAGGGAGCACTGAAGCTTTCTTT	CATSRDIGSTEAFF
-	-	TRBV4-1	TRBJ1-1	TGCGCCAGCAGCCAAGAGGACATACGGGTCTTT	CASSQEDIRVF
-	-	TRBV3-1/TRBV3-2	TRBJ2-1	TGTGCCAGCAGCCAAGATTTAATAGAATACAATGAGCAGTTCTTC	CASSQDLIEYNEQFF
-	-	TRBV4-1	TRBJ1-5	TGCGCCAGCAGCCAAGTTGTCCAGGCCGCCCCCAATCAGCCCCAGCATTTT	CASSQVVQAAPNQPQHF
TRBD2	-	TRBV9	TRBJ2-1	TGTGCCAGCGCGATGGGGGGAGGGTTGGATGAGCAGTTCTTC	CASAMGGGLDEQFF
-	-	TRBV5-1	TRBJ1-3	TGCGCCAGCAGCTTGGGGCCGGAGAACACCATATATTTT	CASSLGPENTIYF
-	-	TRBV3-1/TRBV3-2	TRBJ1-5	TGTGCCAGCAGCCCCACAGGGCTGTCGAATCAGCCCCAGCATTTT	CASSPTGLSNQPQHF
-	-	TRBV2	TRBJ2-1	TGTGCCAGCAGGAATACAGGGTTGGTTGAGCAGTTCTTC	CASRNTGLVEQFF
-	-	TRBV5-1	TRBJ1-2	TGCGCCAGCAGCCAGGACACAGCTAACTATGGCTACACCTTC	CASSQDTANYGYTF
TRBD2	-	TRBV5-1	TRBJ2-1	TGCGCCAGCAGCTTGAGGATTAGCGGGGTTTACAATGAGCAGTTCTTC	CASSLRISGVYNEQFF
TRBD2	-	TRBV10-3	TRBJ2-1	TGTGCCATCAGTGAGCCTCTAGCGGGGGTCGAGCAGTTCTTC	CAISEPLAGVEQFF